Following are 4 T cell receptor beta chains from one sample sequenced in a study of cytomegalovirus exposure and HLA in healthy donors (TCRdb year 2017). Libraries came from the immunoSEQ multiplex PCR assay. A mixture of 60 forward primers for TCR Vbeta segments and 13 reverse primers for TCR Jbeta segments was used in the multiplex PCR. TCRdb's version of the immuneACCESS table is confined to in-frame rearrangements and falls short of the full clone set. An unresolved V gene accounts for under half of the shortfall where checked; the remainder is of unknown origin. The sample table records about 120,000 clones; around 81% of these occur just once. The top ten constitute 2% to 2.5% of the sample. Input material: PBMCs. The receptor source for this set is a woman aged 40 to 49 in good health and CMV-seronegative.

This clone showed up just a few times. The chain carries TRBV6-5 and TRBJ1-1; weak D call: TRBD1 (5 bases). CDR3 length: 16 residues. Germline lookup yields CDR1 MNHEY and CDR2 SVGAGI. V lost 2 bases and J lost 1, with 14 bases in between. The CDR3 sequence is CASSYVQGRANTEAFF. CDR3 DNA: TGTGCCAGCAGTTACGTGCAGGGAAGGGCGAACACTGAAGCTTTCTTT.

The rearrangement joins TRBV19 to TRBJ2-2, with D possibly being TRBD2 (5 bases). With 0 bases removed from V and 4 bases from J, the gap between germline ends came to 12 bases. Germline CDR1 LNHDA, CDR2 SQIVND (reference sequence). This CDR3 region has 16 residues. CDR3 residues: CASSIDPGISTGELFF. The CDR3 bases are TGTGCCAGTAGTATAGATCCCGGGATATCCACCGGGGAGCTGTTTTTT.

The CDR3 here is CASSGDGGRIRGYTF. The CDR3 DNA sequence: TGTGCCAGCTCGGGGGACGGAGGTAGGATTCGTGGCTACACCTTC. This chain links TRBV7-9 with TRBJ1-2; TRBD1 might be the D (5 bases). Germline V gives CDR1 SEHNR, CDR2 FQNEAQ (reference sequence). V gave up 8 bases and J gave up 7 bases, with 23 bases separating them. The length of the CDR3 is 15 residues.

The V gene is TRBV28, the J gene TRBJ2-7; TRBD1 aligns across 7 bases. The V and J ends lost 5 bases and 9 bases, in that order; junction bases with no gene match: 4. CDR1 is MDHEN and CDR2 is SYDVKM in the germline V gene. The CDR3 has 11 residues. CDR3 protein: CASSLDRVQYF. CDR3 nucleotides: TGTGCCAGCAGTCTCGACAGGGTGCAGTACTTC. Complete variable domain (other parts from reference TRBV28 and TRBJ2-7): DVKVTQSSRYLVKRTGEKVFLECVQDMDHENMFWYRQDPGLGLRLIYFSYDVKMKEKGDIPEGYSVSREKKERFSLILESASTNQTSMYLCASSLDRVQYFGPGTRLTVT.